Each of the 15 T cell receptor beta chains below was sequenced from the same sample in a study of Graves' ophthalmopathy and Graves' hyperthyroidism. Amplification targeted the TCR beta CDR3 regions, with RNA transcripts as the source material. Following a first-round RT-PCR that used HTBI primers, a second-round multiplex PCR was carried out. TCRdb analysed the multiplex PCR reads with MiXCR anew, one entry per CDR3 protein. Among a few hundred thousand distinct CDR3 sequences listed, 35% to 40% were seen once. What was sequenced was peripheral blood or thyroid tissue (not recorded which). The receptors shown here come from an adult man with Graves' hyperthyroidism.

Note on this clonotype: Germline and junction disagree at one end, which may indicate a read error. This rearrangement joins TRBV10-3 to TRBJ2-2, with a weak D call TRBD1 (5 bases). Germline V gives CDR1 ENHRY, CDR2 SYGVKD. This CDR3 is built from 16 residues. CDR3 protein: CAIGAYLQGNTRELFF. The CDR3 nucleotides read TGTGCCATCGGTGCGTATCTTCAGGGAAACACCAGGGAGCTGTTTTTT.

The chain carries TRBV7-2 and TRBJ2-2; possibly TRBD2 for D (6 bases). CDR3 size: 14 residues. V was pared by 5 bases and J by 8 bases, with 15 bases between. Germline loops: CDR1 SGHTA, CDR2 FQGNSA. The CDR3 DNA reads TGTGCCAGCAGCCGAGTAGGGCTAGCGGGGGAGCTGTTTTTT. It is translated as CASSRVGLAGELFF.

Many counts were recorded for this clonotype. V gene TRBV6-5 combines with J gene TRBJ1-2; possible D gene TRBD1, 6 bases. This CDR3 has 12 amino acids. Trimming left V 6 bases short and J 9 bases short, with 14 bases between. Germline values: CDR1 MNHEY, CDR2 SVGAGI. This chain's CDR3 is CASSTTGMSYTF. The CDR3 DNA is TGTGCCAGCAGCACTACAGGGATGAGCTACACCTTC.

At least ten counts were recorded for this clonotype. This chain links TRBV20-1 with TRBJ1-2; 9 nucleotides agree with TRBD1. CDR1 is DFQATT and CDR2 is SNEGSKA in the germline V gene (reference sequence). Trimming took 2 bases from V and 3 from J; bases not matched to a gene: 7. This CDR3 has 15 amino acids. This CDR3 is CSARRPRDRDYGYTF. The DNA for the CDR3 is TGCAGTGCTAGACGCCCCCGGGACAGGGACTATGGCTACACCTTC.

This clonotype was counted a few times. The V and J genes are TRBV5-6 and TRBJ1-5; tentative D call: TRBD1 (5 bases). CDR1 SGHDT and CDR2 YYEEEE come from the germline V gene. The CDR3 has 16 amino acids. Trimming took 3 bases from V and 2 from J, leaving 15 bases between them. In nucleotides, the CDR3 is TGTGCCAGCAGCTCGGCCAGGGTGATGGGCAATCAGCCCCAGCATTTT. The encoded protein is CASSSARVMGNQPQHF.

V and J are TRBV25-1 and TRBJ2-2; D is possibly TRBD1 or TRBD2 (5 bases each). The V and J ends lost 7 bases and 2 bases respectively, with 11 bases between them. The germline V gene encodes CDR1 MGHDK and CDR2 SYGVNS. There are 14 residues in the CDR3. The chain's CDR3 is CASTGRDNTGELFF. Written as DNA, the CDR3 is TGTGCCAGCACGGGCAGGGACAACACCGGGGAGCTGTTTTTT. The full variable domain, with the rest looked up from reference TRBV25-1 and TRBJ2-2, is EADIYQTPRYLVIGTGKKITLECSQTMGHDKMYWYQQDPGMELHLIHYSYGVNSTEKGDLSSESTVSRIRTEHFPLTLESARPSHTSQYLCASTGRDNTGELFFGEGSRLTVL.

This clonotype came up many times. The chain links TRBV7-2 to TRBJ2-7; D may match TRBD1 or TRBD2 (5 bases each). Trimming left V 3 bases short and J 4 bases short, with 13 bases between. This CDR3 is built from 14 residues. The germline V gene encodes CDR1 SGHTA and CDR2 FQGNSA. CDR3 bases: TGTGCCAGCAGCTTCCTGGGGGACGGGTACGAGCAGTACTTC. Its protein is CASSFLGDGYEQYF.

This clonotype was seen ten or more times. The chain carries TRBV7-2 and TRBJ2-5; 11 nucleotides agree with TRBD2. Germline lookup yields CDR1 SGHTA and CDR2 FQGNSA. Trimming took 5 bases from V and 5 from J; bases not matched to a gene: 4. The CDR3 contains 14 residues. CDR3 coding DNA: TGTGCCAGCAGCGGTAGCGGGGGGGTGGAGACCCAGTACTTC. Its protein product is CASSGSGGVETQYF.

The sample holds many counts of this clonotype. This chain joins TRBV9 and TRBJ2-7, with 7 positions matching TRBD1. Germline V gene data show CDR1 as SGDLS and CDR2 as YYNGEE. The CDR3 sequence is 14 residues long. V lost 3 bases and J lost 3; bases outside the gene matches: 6. The CDR3 here is CASSGSGTDYEQYF. The CDR3 DNA reads as TGTGCCAGCAGCGGATCCGGGACAGACTACGAGCAGTACTTC.

This clonotype appeared a few times. This chain uses TRBV20-1 with TRBJ2-5, with TRBD2 matching 8 bases. V trimming: 5 bases; J trimming: 5 bases; junction bases outside the gene matches: 7. Germline CDR1 is DFQATT and CDR2 is SNEGSKA (reference sequence). The CDR3 consists of 13 residues. CDR3 residues: CSAGTRARETQYF. As DNA, the CDR3 is TGCAGTGCTGGGACTAGGGCCCGGGAGACCCAGTACTTC.

In this sample, this clonotype turned up many times. The chain recombines TRBV15 with TRBJ1-2, with a weak D call TRBD1 (6 bases). The germline CDR1 and CDR2 sequences are LNHNV and YYDKDF (reference sequence). There are 14 residues in the CDR3. V was pared by 8 bases and J by 4 bases, with 17 bases between. In nucleotides, the CDR3 is TGTGCCACCCGGAGGGGGGGGCGTAGCTATGGCTACACCTTC. The encoded protein is CATRRGGRSYGYTF.

The genes are TRBV15 and TRBJ2-7, with D maybe TRBD2 (6 bases). V was trimmed by 5 bases and J by 12 bases, leaving 23 bases between them. The germline V gene has CDR1 LNHNV and CDR2 YYDKDF (reference sequence). This CDR3 spans 14 amino acids. This CDR3 is CATSPQRRDSSLYF. The DNA for the CDR3 is TGTGCCACCAGCCCGCAGAGGCGGGATTCCTCGTTGTACTTC. Full variable domain (remainder filled in from reference TRBV15 and TRBJ2-7): DAMVIQNPRYQVTQFGKPVTLSCSQTLNHNVMYWYQQKSSQAPKLLFHYYDKDFNNEADTPDNFQSRRPNTSFCFLDIRSPGLGDTAMYLCATSPQRRDSSLYFGPGTRLTVT.

This chain joins TRBV7-2 and TRBJ2-3; 10 bases agree with TRBD2. This CDR3 has 18 residues. J gave up 0 bases and V 5 bases, and 11 bases lay outside the gene matches. CDR1 SGHTA and CDR2 FQGNSA come from the germline V gene. The CDR3 reads CASSRGIAGGMSTDTQYF. The CDR3 DNA reads TGTGCCAGCAGCCGGGGGATAGCGGGGGGCATGAGCACAGATACGCAGTATTTT.

The chain links TRBV19 to TRBJ1-6; 8 nucleotides line up with TRBD1. CDR3 length: 15 residues. The ends lost 3 bases at V and 9 bases at J; junction bases unmatched: 7. Per the germline V gene, CDR1 is LNHDA and CDR2 is SQIVND (reference sequence). DNA for the CDR3: TGTGCCAGTAGTATCCTGACAGGGGCGAGTTCACCCCTCCACTTT. It codes for CASSILTGASSPLHF.

At least ten counts were recorded for this clonotype. The genes are TRBV29-1 and TRBJ1-2; unclear D gene. Germline V gene lookup returns CDR1 SQVTM and CDR2 ANQGSEA. V lost 6 bases and J lost 8, with 13 bases in between. CDR3 length equals 11 residues. The CDR3 region is CSVGIEGGYTF. CDR3 DNA: TGCAGCGTGGGGATCGAAGGGGGCTACACCTTC.